This T cell receptor beta chain is from a study of graft-versus-host responses after intestinal transplantation. About the research overall: Recipients had transplants, and these were multivisceral, liver-intestinal, or isolated intestinal. Every recipient underwent anti-thymocyte globulin induction, then tacrolimus and steroids for roughly 3 years.

The repertoire was sequenced with immunoSEQ multiplex PCR; TCRdb's copy has only in-frame clones and lacks some. This table holds about 90,000 clones, 90% to 95% found once. This clone was seen just once. Its antigen remains unidentified. Study conclusions and caveats: In recipient marrow, GvH clones were found, and some appeared first in ileum or blood. Within allografts, high graft-versus-host to host-versus-graft clonal ratios were seen among patients with graft-donor T cell macrochimerism.

V lost 6 bases to trimming and J lost 2 bases; unmatched junction nucleotides: 10. This CDR3 is built from 15 residues. CDR1 and CDR2 (germline): MDHEN, SYDVKM. The receptor comes from a human donor who was the organ donor for an intestinal transplant. This sequence joins TRBV28 and TRBJ2-7, with 7 bases aligning to TRBD1. This material consisted of unstimulated CD8+ T cells sorted from spleen or lymph node cells, taken before transplant. CDR3 sequence reads: CASSWIPGQTYEQYF. CDR3 DNA sequence: TGTGCCAGCAGCTGGATCCCGGGACAGACCTACGAGCAGTACTTC.